The following is a T cell receptor beta chain sequence with its context. Produced via immunoSEQ multiplex PCR; TCRdb's table is partial and in-frame only. This table has 150,000 to 200,000 clones, 92% appearing once. This sample stems from a study of blood T cell repertoires in COVID-19. This CDR3 region has 14 residues. V gave up 2 bases and J gave up 5 bases, with 10 bases separating them. The germline CDR1 and CDR2 sequences are SGHTA and FQGTGA. The sequenced material came from peripheral blood. The sequence came from a man in his thirties or forties with COVID-19, enrolled during active disease. The chain uses TRBV7-3 and TRBJ1-5; TRBD1 might be the D (6 bases). In DNA form, the CDR3 reads TGTGCCAGCAGCTTACAGGCAGGGGATCAGCCCCAGCATTTT. Encoded protein: CASSLQAGDQPQHF.